This T cell receptor beta chain was captured in a study of CD8 T cells in Susac syndrome. The sequenced target, TCR beta, came from blood CD8+ and CD4+ T cells. After extraction with the RNeasy kit, about 0.45 to 1 ug of the RNA was reverse transcribed using random hexamers. Amplification of TCR beta CDR3 spanned 54 Vbeta and 13 Jbeta via immunoSEQ multiplex PCR. MiXCR was run by TCRdb on the immunoSEQ multiplex PCR reads, yielding one entry per CDR3 protein. The sample comprises over 100,000 distinct CDR3 sequences, about 90% of which are singletons, and about 0.11% rests with the top ten. This clonotype was sampled from a human donor in good health. Sequenced input: CD8+ T cells from PBMCs.

The CDR3 protein is CASRETTNYGYTF. CDR3 nucleotide sequence: TGTGCCAGCAGGGAGACTACTAACTATGGCTACACCTTC. The V and J genes are TRBV6-2 or TRBV6-3 and TRBJ1-2; D not resolved. Germline V CDR1 and CDR2: MNHEY, SVGEGT. The CDR3 is 13 amino acids. V dropped 6 bases and J dropped 0 bases, with 8 bases sitting between them.